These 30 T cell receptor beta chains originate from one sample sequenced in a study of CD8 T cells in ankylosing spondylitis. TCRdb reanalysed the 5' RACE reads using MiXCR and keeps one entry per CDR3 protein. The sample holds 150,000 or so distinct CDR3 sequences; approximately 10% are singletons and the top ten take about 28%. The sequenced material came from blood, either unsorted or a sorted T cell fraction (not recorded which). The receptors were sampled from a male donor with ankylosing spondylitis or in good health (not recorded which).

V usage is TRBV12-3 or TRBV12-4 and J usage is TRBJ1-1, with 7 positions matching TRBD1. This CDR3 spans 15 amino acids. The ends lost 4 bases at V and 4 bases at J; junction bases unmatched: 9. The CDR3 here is CASSSLVGGRTEAFF. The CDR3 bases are TGTGCCAGCAGTTCCTTGGTAGGGGGCCGCACTGAAGCTTTCTTT.

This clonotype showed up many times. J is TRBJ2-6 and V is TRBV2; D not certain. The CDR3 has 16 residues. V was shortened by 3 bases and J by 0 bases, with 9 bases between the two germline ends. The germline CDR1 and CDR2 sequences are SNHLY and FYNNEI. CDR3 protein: CASSEFSFSGANVLTF. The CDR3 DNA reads TGTGCCAGCAGTGAGTTTTCCTTCTCTGGGGCCAACGTCCTGACTTTC.

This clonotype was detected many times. CDR3 residues: CASSLDRATEAFF. In DNA, the CDR3 is TGCGCCAGCAGCTTGGACAGGGCGACTGAAGCTTTCTTT. The chain is built from TRBV5-1 and TRBJ1-1; perhaps TRBD1 as D (6 bases). CDR1 and CDR2 from the germline V gene are SGHRS and YFSETQ. Between the trimmed V and J ends, which lost 0 bases and 5 bases, there was a span of 8 bases. The CDR3 is 13 amino acids. The full variable domain, in which reference TRBV5-1 and TRBJ1-1 provide the parts outside the CDR3, is KAGVTQTPRYLIKTRGQQVTLSCSPISGHRSVSWYQQTPGQGLQFLFEYFSETQRNKGNFPGRFSGRQFSNSRSEMNVSTLELGDSALYLCASSLDRATEAFFGQGTRLTVV.

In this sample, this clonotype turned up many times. The CDR3: CSATPGTGTYNEQFF. CDR3 bases: TGCAGTGCTACCCCCGGGACCGGGACCTACAATGAGCAGTTCTTC. The V and J genes are TRBV20-1 and TRBJ2-1; D is perhaps TRBD1 or TRBD2 (5 bases each). From germline, CDR1 is DFQATT and CDR2 SNEGSKA (reference sequence). V was trimmed by 4 bases and J by 2 bases, leaving 15 bases between them. The CDR3 runs to 15 residues.

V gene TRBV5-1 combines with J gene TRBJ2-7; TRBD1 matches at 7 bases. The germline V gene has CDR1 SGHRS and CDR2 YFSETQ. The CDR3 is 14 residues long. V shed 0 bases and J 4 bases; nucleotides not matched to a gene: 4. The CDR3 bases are TGCGCCAGCAGCTTGGGGGGACAGCAATACGAGCAGTACTTC. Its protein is CASSLGGQQYEQYF.

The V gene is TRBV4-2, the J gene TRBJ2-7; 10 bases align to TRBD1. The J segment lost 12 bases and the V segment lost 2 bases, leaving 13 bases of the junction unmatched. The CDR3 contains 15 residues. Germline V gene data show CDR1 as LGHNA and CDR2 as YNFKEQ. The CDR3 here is CASSQTGTGASRTYF. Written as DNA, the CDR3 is TGTGCCAGCAGCCAAACCGGGACAGGGGCATCTAGAACGTACTTC.

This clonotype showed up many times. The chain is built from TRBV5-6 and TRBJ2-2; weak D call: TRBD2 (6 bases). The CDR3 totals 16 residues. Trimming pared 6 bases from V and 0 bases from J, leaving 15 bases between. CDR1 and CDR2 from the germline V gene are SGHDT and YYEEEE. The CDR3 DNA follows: TGTGCCAGCACCATGGAGGACTATGCGAACACCGGGGAGCTGTTTTTT. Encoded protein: CASTMEDYANTGELFF. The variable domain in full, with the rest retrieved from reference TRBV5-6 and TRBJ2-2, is DAGVTQSPTHLIKTRGQQVTLRCSPKSGHDTVSWYQQALGQGPQFIFQYYEEEERQRGNFPDRFSGHQFPNYSSELNVNALLLGDSALYLCASTMEDYANTGELFFGEGSRLTVL.

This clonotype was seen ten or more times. CDR3 region: CSALTGQGLAKNIQYF. The CDR3 DNA is TGCAGTGCCTTAACTGGACAGGGCCTAGCCAAAAACATTCAGTACTTC. This chain joins TRBV20-1 and TRBJ2-4; the match to TRBD1 covers 8 bases. Trimming took 6 bases from V and 0 from J; bases not matched to a gene: 10. CDR1 is DFQATT and CDR2 is SNEGSKA in the germline V gene (reference sequence). The CDR3 is made up of 16 amino acids.

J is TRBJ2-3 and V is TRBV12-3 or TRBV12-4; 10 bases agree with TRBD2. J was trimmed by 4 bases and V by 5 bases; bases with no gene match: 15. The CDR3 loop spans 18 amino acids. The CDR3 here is CASSRLAGSEGGPDTQYF. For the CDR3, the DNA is TGTGCCAGCAGTCGACTAGCGGGTAGTGAGGGAGGGCCAGATACGCAGTATTTT.

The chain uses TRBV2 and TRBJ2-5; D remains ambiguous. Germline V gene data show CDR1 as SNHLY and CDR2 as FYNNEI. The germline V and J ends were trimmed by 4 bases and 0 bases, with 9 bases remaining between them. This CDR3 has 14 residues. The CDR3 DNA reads TGTGCCAGCAGTGTATGGAGTTACCAAGAGACCCAGTACTTC. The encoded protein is CASSVWSYQETQYF.

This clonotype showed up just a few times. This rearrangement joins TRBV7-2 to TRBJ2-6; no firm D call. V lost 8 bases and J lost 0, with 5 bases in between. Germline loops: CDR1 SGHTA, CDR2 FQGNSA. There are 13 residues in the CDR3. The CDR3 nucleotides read TGTGCCAGCTCCCACTCTGGGGCCAACGTCCTGACTTTC. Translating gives CASSHSGANVLTF.

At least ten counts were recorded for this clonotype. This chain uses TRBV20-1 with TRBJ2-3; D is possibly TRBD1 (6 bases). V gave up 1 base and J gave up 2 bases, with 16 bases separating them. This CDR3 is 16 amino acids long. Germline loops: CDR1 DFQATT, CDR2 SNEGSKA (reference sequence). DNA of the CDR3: TGCAGTGCTAGAGGAATGAGGGGGTTCTTCACAGATACGCAGTATTTT. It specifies CSARGMRGFFTDTQYF.

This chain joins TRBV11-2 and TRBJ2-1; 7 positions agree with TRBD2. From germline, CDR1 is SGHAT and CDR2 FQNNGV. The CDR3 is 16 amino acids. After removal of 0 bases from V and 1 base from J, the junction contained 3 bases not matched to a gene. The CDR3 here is CASSLDGGRSYNEQFF. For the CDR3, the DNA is TGTGCCAGCAGCTTAGATGGCGGGAGATCCTACAATGAGCAGTTCTTC. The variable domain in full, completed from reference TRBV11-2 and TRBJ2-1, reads EAGVAQSPRYKIIEKRQSVAFWCNPISGHATLYWYQQILGQGPKLLIQFQNNGVVDDSQLPKDRFSAERLKGVDSTLKIQPAKLEDSAVYLCASSLDGGRSYNEQFFGPGTRLTVL.

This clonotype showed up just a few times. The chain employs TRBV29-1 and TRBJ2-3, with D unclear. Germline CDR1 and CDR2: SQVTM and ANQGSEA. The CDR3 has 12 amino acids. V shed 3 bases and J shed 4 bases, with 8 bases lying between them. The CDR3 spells CSVEVIADTQYF. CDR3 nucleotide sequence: TGCAGCGTTGAGGTGATCGCAGATACGCAGTATTTT.

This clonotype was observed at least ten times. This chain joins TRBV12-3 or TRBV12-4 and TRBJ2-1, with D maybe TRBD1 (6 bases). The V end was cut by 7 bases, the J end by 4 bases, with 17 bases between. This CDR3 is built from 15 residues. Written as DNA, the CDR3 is TGTGCCAGCACCTCAGGGGCCTCCCTTTACAATGAGCAGTTCTTC. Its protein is CASTSGASLYNEQFF.

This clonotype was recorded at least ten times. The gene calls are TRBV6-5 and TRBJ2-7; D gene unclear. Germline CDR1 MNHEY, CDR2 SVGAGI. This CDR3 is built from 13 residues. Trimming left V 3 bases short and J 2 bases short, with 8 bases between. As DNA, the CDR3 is TGTGCCAGCAGTTATTTGGGGACCTACGAGCAGTACTTC. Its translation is CASSYLGTYEQYF.

The CDR3 DNA reads TGTGCCAGCAGCCGCCGACACTACAATGAGCAGTTCTTC. Translating it yields CASSRRHYNEQFF. This chain uses TRBV7-8 with TRBJ2-1; no clear D gene. The germline V gene has CDR1 SGHVS and CDR2 FQNEAQ. V lost 5 bases and J 3 bases, leaving 8 bases between the germline ends. The CDR3 is made up of 13 amino acids.

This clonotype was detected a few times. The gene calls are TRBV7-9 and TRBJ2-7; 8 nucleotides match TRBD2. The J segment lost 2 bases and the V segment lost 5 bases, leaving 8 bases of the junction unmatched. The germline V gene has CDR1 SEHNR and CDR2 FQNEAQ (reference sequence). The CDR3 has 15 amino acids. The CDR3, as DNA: TGTGCCAGCAGCACCTGGACTAGCCTAACCTACGAGCAGTACTTC. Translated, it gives CASSTWTSLTYEQYF.

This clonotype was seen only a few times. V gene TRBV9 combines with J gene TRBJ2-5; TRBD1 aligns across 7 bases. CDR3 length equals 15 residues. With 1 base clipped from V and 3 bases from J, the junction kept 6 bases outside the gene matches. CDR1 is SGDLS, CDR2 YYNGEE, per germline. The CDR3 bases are TGTGCCAGCAGCGTATCGGGACAGAAAAAAGAGACCCAGTACTTC. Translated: CASSVSGQKKETQYF.

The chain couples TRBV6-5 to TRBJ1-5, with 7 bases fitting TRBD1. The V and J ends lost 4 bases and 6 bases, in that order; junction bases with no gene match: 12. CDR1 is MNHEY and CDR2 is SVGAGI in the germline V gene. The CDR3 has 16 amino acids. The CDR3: CASSSEKGADTQPQHF. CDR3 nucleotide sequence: TGTGCCAGCAGTTCGGAAAAGGGGGCGGATACTCAGCCCCAGCATTTT.

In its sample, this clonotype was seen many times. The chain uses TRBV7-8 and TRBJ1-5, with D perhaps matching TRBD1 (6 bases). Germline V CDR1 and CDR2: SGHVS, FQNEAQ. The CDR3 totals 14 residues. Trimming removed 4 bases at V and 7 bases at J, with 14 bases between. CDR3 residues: CASSSATRGQPQHF. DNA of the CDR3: TGTGCCAGCAGCTCCGCCACCAGGGGCCAGCCCCAGCATTTT.

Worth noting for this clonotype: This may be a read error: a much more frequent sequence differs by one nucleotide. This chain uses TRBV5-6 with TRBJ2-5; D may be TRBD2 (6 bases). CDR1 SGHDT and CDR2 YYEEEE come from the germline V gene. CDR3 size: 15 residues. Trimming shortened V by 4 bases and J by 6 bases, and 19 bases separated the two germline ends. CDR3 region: CASSPRHGGMQTQYF. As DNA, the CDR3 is TGTGCCAGCAGCCCAAGACACGGAGGGATGCAGACCCAGTACTTC.

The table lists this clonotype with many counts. The CDR3, as DNA: TGCAGTGCTCGACCCGGGACAACGCAAGAGACCCAGTACTTC. Amino acids: CSARPGTTQETQYF. The rearrangement uses TRBV20-1 and TRBJ2-5; D is perhaps TRBD1 (6 bases). This CDR3 contains 14 residues. CDR1 and CDR2 from the germline V gene are DFQATT and SNEGSKA (reference sequence). Trimming cost V 5 bases and J 2 bases, with 15 bases left between them.

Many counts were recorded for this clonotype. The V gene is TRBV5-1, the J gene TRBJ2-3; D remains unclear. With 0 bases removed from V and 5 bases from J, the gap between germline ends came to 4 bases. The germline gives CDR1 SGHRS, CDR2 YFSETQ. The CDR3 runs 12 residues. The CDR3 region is CASSLAVDTQYF. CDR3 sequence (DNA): TGCGCCAGCAGCTTGGCTGTAGATACGCAGTATTTT.

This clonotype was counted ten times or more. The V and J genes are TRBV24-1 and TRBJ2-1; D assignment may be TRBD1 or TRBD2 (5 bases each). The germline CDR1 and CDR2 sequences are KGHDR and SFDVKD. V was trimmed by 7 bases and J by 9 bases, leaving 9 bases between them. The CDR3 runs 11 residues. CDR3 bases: TGTGCCACCAGCAGGGACGGTGAGCAGTTCTTC. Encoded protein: CATSRDGEQFF.

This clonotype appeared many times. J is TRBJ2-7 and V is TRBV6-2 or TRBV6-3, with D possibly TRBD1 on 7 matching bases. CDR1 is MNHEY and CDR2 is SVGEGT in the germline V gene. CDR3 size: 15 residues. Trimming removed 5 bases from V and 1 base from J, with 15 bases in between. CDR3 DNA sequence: TGTGCCAGCAGTCCCCGGACAGGAGGGTCCTACGAGCAGTACTTC. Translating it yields CASSPRTGGSYEQYF.

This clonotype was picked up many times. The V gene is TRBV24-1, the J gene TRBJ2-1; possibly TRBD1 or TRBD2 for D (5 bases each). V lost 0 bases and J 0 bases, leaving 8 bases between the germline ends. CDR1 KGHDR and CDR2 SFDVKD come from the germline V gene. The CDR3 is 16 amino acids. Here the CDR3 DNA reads TGTGCCACCAGTGATTTGGCAGGGAGCTCCTACAATGAGCAGTTCTTC. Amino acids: CATSDLAGSSYNEQFF.

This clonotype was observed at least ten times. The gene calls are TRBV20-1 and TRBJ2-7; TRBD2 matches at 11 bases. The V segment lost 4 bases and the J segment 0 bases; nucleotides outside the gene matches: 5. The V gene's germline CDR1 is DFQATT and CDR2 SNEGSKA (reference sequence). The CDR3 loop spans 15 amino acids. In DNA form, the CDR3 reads TGCAGTGCTACCCTCCTAGCGGGGGGCTCCTACGAGCAGTACTTC. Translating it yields CSATLLAGGSYEQYF.

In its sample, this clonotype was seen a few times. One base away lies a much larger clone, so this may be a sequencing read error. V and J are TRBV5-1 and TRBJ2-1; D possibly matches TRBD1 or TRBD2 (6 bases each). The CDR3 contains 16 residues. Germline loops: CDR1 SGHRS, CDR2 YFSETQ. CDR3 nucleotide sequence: TGCGCCACCAGCATTGGAATAGGGGGGCCGCACAATGAGCAGTTCTTC. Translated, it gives CATSIGIGGPHNEQFF.

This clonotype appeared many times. CDR3 nucleotides: TGCAGTGCTCGCTGGGGGGTCACAGATACGCAGTATTTT. Residues: CSARWGVTDTQYF. This sequence joins TRBV20-1 and TRBJ2-3, with a possible D match to TRBD2 (6 bases). The germline gives CDR1 DFQATT, CDR2 SNEGSKA (reference sequence). The V end was cut by 5 bases, the J end by 2 bases, with 11 bases between. The CDR3 covers 13 residues.